These 13 T cell receptor beta chains share one sample of origin, sequenced in a study of CD8 T cells in Susac syndrome. A quantity of about 0.5 to 1 ug RNA underwent reverse transcription using random hexamers. TCRdb re-called the immunoSEQ multiplex PCR reads with MiXCR, one entry per CDR3 protein. Counted here are under 300,000 distinct CDR3 sequences, 90% to 97% occurring once; the ten biggest clones make up about 0.1%. The sequenced material came from CD4+ T cells from PBMCs. Receptors were obtained from a human donor with Susac syndrome.

The chain is built from TRBV12-3 or TRBV12-4 and TRBJ1-5; 10 nucleotides align to TRBD1. V lost 3 bases, J lost 8 bases, and 7 bases stayed unmatched. This CDR3 contains 15 residues. The CDR3: CASSLGTGVMEPQHF. CDR3 DNA: TGTGCCAGCAGTTTGGGGACAGGGGTTATGGAGCCCCAGCATTTT.

This chain connects TRBV14 to TRBJ1-2, with D perhaps matching TRBD1 (5 bases). Trimming removed 4 bases at V and 8 bases at J, with 14 bases between. Germline CDR1 SGHDN, CDR2 FVKESK. The CDR3 is 13 amino acids. The CDR3 protein is CASSRAGSYGYTF. For the CDR3, the DNA is TGTGCCAGCAGCCGGGCAGGGTCCTACGGCTACACCTTC.

The chain has TRBV29-1 and TRBJ2-2; weak D call: TRBD2 (6 bases). Germline CDR1 and CDR2: SQVTM and ANQGSEA. CDR3 length: 15 amino acids. V was clipped by 4 bases and J by 0 bases, with 12 bases between them. CDR3 DNA: TGCAGCGTTGGAAAAACTAGCCCGAACACCGGGGAGCTGTTTTTT. Amino acids: CSVGKTSPNTGELFF.

The rearrangement links TRBV30 to TRBJ1-1; D is perhaps TRBD1 (5 bases). Germline-derived CDR1 and CDR2 are GTSNPN and SVGIG (reference sequence). V shed 8 bases and J shed 0 bases, with 16 bases lying between them. The CDR3 loop spans 14 amino acids. In DNA, the CDR3 is TGTGCCCGGAACACTGCGGGGGTGAACACTGAAGCTTTCTTT. Amino acid sequence: CARNTAGVNTEAFF.

This clonotype has just a few counts. The rearrangement links TRBV20-1 to TRBJ2-5; D is perhaps TRBD1 or TRBD2 (6 bases each). The V and J ends lost 0 bases and 4 bases respectively, with 9 bases between them. Germline assignment: CDR1 DFQATT and CDR2 SNEGSKA (reference sequence). CDR3 length: 13 residues. The CDR3 protein is CSARDRGRETQYF. The CDR3 region has the DNA TGCAGTGCTAGAGATCGGGGGCGAGAGACCCAGTACTTC.

The genes are TRBV5-1 and TRBJ2-7; TRBD1 matches at 9 bases. V lost 4 bases to trimming and J lost 2 bases; unmatched junction nucleotides: 16. This CDR3 is built from 18 residues. Germline CDR1 and CDR2: SGHRS and YFSETQ. CDR3 DNA sequence: TGCGCCAGCAGCCCATGGACAGGGGTCCCCTCTGTAGCCTACGAGCAGTACTTC. Translating gives CASSPWTGVPSVAYEQYF.

V and J are TRBV28 and TRBJ2-5, with 9 bases fitting TRBD2. Germline CDR1 MDHEN, CDR2 SYDVKM. Trimming cost V 6 bases and J 4 bases; bases outside gene matches: 9. The CDR3 loop spans 15 amino acids. The CDR3 is CASRIAGVGGETQYF. The CDR3 DNA sequence: TGTGCCAGCAGGATAGCGGGAGTCGGGGGAGAGACCCAGTACTTC.

V is TRBV30 and J is TRBJ2-3; D may be TRBD2 (5 bases). V was pared by 3 bases and J by 1 base, with 14 bases between. Germline V gene sequence: CDR1 GTSNPN, CDR2 SVGIG (reference sequence). The CDR3 length is 15 residues. CDR3 residues: CAWRGKGVGTDTQYF. The CDR3 region has the DNA TGTGCCTGGAGGGGGAAGGGAGTAGGCACAGATACGCAGTATTTT.

The DNA for the CDR3 is TGTGCCAGCAGCGTCCGGACTCTCACAGATACGCAGTATTTT. Translated: CASSVRTLTDTQYF. This sequence joins TRBV9 and TRBJ2-3; the D gene is possibly TRBD2 (5 bases). CDR3 length: 14 amino acids. V shed 2 bases and J shed 2 bases, with 9 bases lying between them. Germline V gives CDR1 SGDLS, CDR2 YYNGEE.

Only one count was recorded for this clonotype. CDR3 region: CASSQELLPQFF. CDR3 nucleotide sequence: TGTGCCAGCAGCCAAGAATTACTGCCCCAGTTCTTC. V and J are TRBV3-1 and TRBJ2-1; D gene unclear. V shed 0 bases and J shed 13 bases, with 10 bases lying between them. CDR1 is LGHDT, CDR2 YNNKEL, per germline (reference sequence). The CDR3 has 12 amino acids.

The V and J genes are TRBV29-1 and TRBJ2-7; tentative D call: TRBD1 (8 bases). Trimming pared 7 bases from V and 6 bases from J, leaving 25 bases between. Germline CDR1 reads SQVTM; CDR2 reads ANQGSEA. The length of the CDR3 is 15 residues. The CDR3 loop reads CSAQNTGGVLGEQYF. Here the CDR3 DNA reads TGCAGCGCCCAAAATACAGGGGGGGTATTGGGCGAGCAGTACTTC.

The chain joins TRBV20-1 to TRBJ1-1, with 10 positions matching TRBD1. Germline V gives CDR1 DFQATT, CDR2 SNEGSKA (reference sequence). There are 12 residues in the CDR3. This CDR3 reads CSPGQGHTEAFF. DNA of the CDR3: TGCAGCCCGGGACAGGGGCACACTGAAGCTTTCTTT.

The rearrangement links TRBV28 to TRBJ1-5; D is ambiguous. Germline assignment: CDR1 MDHEN and CDR2 SYDVKM. CDR3 length equals 14 residues. V was shortened by 5 bases and J by 8 bases, with 16 bases between the two germline ends. DNA for the CDR3: TGTGCCAGCAGTGGGGAACACCCCTCGAAGCCCCAGCATTTT. Translated, it gives CASSGEHPSKPQHF.